Listed below are T cell receptor beta chains from one sample, sequenced in a study of blood T cell repertoires in COVID-19. TCRdb keeps only in-frame clones here, not all; method: immunoSEQ multiplex PCR. Found here are tens of thousands of clones, about 92% of them singletons; the top ten hold about 9.8%. Sample: peripheral blood. The receptors derive from a human donor in a cohort sampled during active COVID-19. Each CDR3 is given with its conserved first and last residue. The D gene is left open where the match is weak. Size is omitted from some rows. Given values are once, few, many or a class for expanded clones.

V	size	J	D	DNA	CDR3
TRBV18	NA	TRBJ2-3	NA	TGTGCCAGCTCACCACCAACCAGGACAGATACGCAGTATTTT	CASSPPTRTDTQYF
TRBV11-2	once	TRBJ2-2	NA	TGTGCCAGCAGCTTAGATCCAGGGGCCGGGGAGCTGTTTTTT	CASSLDPGAGELFF
TRBV18	NA	TRBJ2-7	NA	TGTGCCAGCTCACCTCAGGGTCACTCCTACGAGCAGTACTTC	CASSPQGHSYEQYF
TRBV9	NA	TRBJ2-2	TRBD2	TGTGCCAGCAGCCGCGGGACTAGAGCGAACACCGGGGAGCTGTTTTTT	CASSRGTRANTGELFF
TRBV4-3	NA	TRBJ2-1	NA	TGCGCCAGCAGCAACCGGGACAAGTCCTACAATGAGCAGTTCTTC	CASSNRDKSYNEQFF
TRBV2	medium-sized	TRBJ2-1	TRBD2	TGTGCCAGCGAACGGGCGGGAGGGGCCTACAATGAGCAGTTCTTC	CASERAGGAYNEQFF
TRBV6-4	NA	TRBJ2-1	TRBD2	TGTGCCAGCAGTGAGGGGACTAGCGGGAGCAATGAGCAGTTCTTC	CASSEGTSGSNEQFF
TRBV27	NA	TRBJ2-3	NA	TGTGCCAGCAGTTTAGTCGCCGGCGAGGGGGCAGATACGCAGTATTTT	CASSLVAGEGADTQYF
TRBV7-3	NA	TRBJ2-1	TRBD2	TGTGCCAGCAGCTTAAATCCGGGAGGCTTTAATGAGCAGTTCTTC	CASSLNPGGFNEQFF
TRBV4-2	NA	TRBJ2-3	NA	TGTGCCAGCAGCCAAGATTCCGGAGTCGGCACAGATACGCAGTATTTT	CASSQDSGVGTDTQYF
TRBV7-8	NA	TRBJ2-2	NA	TGTGCCAGCAGCTTAGTTGAGATCCGAAACACCGGGGAGCTGTTTTTT	CASSLVEIRNTGELFF
TRBV28	NA	TRBJ1-6	NA	TGTGCCAGCAGTGCAGGGAGGATGGGTAATTCACCCCTCCACTTT	CASSAGRMGNSPLHF
TRBV7-2	once	TRBJ2-7	NA	TGTGCCAGCAGCTTACCCGGTTCACGGTCCTCCTACGAGCAGTACTTC	CASSLPGSRSSYEQYF
TRBV4-3	NA	TRBJ2-7	NA	TGCGCCAGCAGCCAAGATTTAGCGAGCTACGAGCAGTACTTC	CASSQDLASYEQYF
TRBV6-5	NA	TRBJ2-7	NA	TGTGCCAGCAGTTATGTGGGGGCGAGGAATGAGCAGTACTTC	CASSYVGARNEQYF
TRBV2	NA	TRBJ1-2	NA	TGTGCCAGCAGACTTGAACGGGATCCAGGCGGCTACACCTTC	CASRLERDPGGYTF
TRBV29-1	NA	TRBJ2-5	TRBD1	TGCAGCGTTTGGACAGGGACCCCCCAAGAGACCCAGTACTTC	CSVWTGTPQETQYF
TRBV27	NA	TRBJ1-6	NA	TGTGCCAGCACGGGGGGCTCCTATAATTCACCCCTCCACTTT	CASTGGSYNSPLHF
TRBV16	many	TRBJ2-4	TRBD2	TGTGCCAGCAGCCAGGCTCTAGCGGGAGCCAAAAACATTCAGTACTTC	CASSQALAGAKNIQYF
TRBV15	NA	TRBJ2-5	NA	TGTGCCACCAGCGACCGGGACGGGAGACAAGAGACCCAGTACTTC	CATSDRDGRQETQYF
TRBV18	NA	TRBJ1-5	TRBD1	TGTGCCAGCTCACCTACTCAAGGGGGCAGTCAGCCCCAGCATTTT	CASSPTQGGSQPQHF
TRBV18	NA	TRBJ2-2	NA	TGTGCCAGCTCACCACCCTCCGGGGAGCTGTTTTTT	CASSPPSGELFF
TRBV28	NA	TRBJ2-3	NA	TGTGCCAGCAGCCTTGACTACCAAAGCACAGATACGCAGTATTTT	CASSLDYQSTDTQYF
TRBV7-9	once	TRBJ2-1	NA	TGTGCCAGCACCTACGGACAGAGCTCCTACAATGAGCAGTTCTTC	CASTYGQSSYNEQFF
TRBV7-9	NA	TRBJ1-6	TRBD1	TGTGCCAGCAGCCGAGGGTGGCAGGGGGCGCAGAATTCACCCCTCCACTTT	CASSRGWQGAQNSPLHF
TRBV6-2/TRBV6-3	NA	TRBJ2-2	TRBD1	TGTGCCAGCAGTCTGGACAGAGGGGGCTTTAGCACCGGGGAGCTGTTTTTT	CASSLDRGGFSTGELFF
TRBV9	NA	TRBJ2-1	TRBD1	TGTGCCAGCAGCCGATCAAAAAGAGACAGGGGCGACGACAATGAGCAGTTCTTC	CASSRSKRDRGDDNEQFF
TRBV6-5	NA	TRBJ2-7	NA	TGTTCTTCGAGGCGGGGAGCCTCCTACGAGCAGTACTTC	CSSRRGASYEQYF
TRBV11-2	NA	TRBJ2-3	TRBD2	TGTGCCAGCAGCCTCGAAGCGGGAGCAGCAGATACGCAGTATTTT	CASSLEAGAADTQYF
TRBV7-2	NA	TRBJ1-1	NA	TGTGCCAGCAGCTTGGATGGACAGCTTATGAACACTGAAGCTTTCTTT	CASSLDGQLMNTEAFF
TRBV7-2	NA	TRBJ2-7	TRBD1	TGTGCCAGCAGCGACTCCGGGACAGGGGGCTCTGAGCAGTACTTC	CASSDSGTGGSEQYF
TRBV28	once	TRBJ2-2	TRBD2	TGTGCCAGCAGTTTGCCGGGTAGCGGGAGCCGGGAGGAGCTGTTTTTT	CASSLPGSGSREELFF
TRBV30	NA	TRBJ1-3	NA	TGTGCCTGGAGTGCCGGGTTCGCAAACACCATATATTTT	CAWSAGFANTIYF
TRBV3-1/TRBV3-2	NA	TRBJ1-2	NA	TGTGCCAGCAGCAACTTTCAACCCCGGGGGGGGAGTGGCTACACCTTC	CASSNFQPRGGSGYTF
TRBV19	NA	TRBJ2-7	TRBD2	TGTGCCAGTAGTAAACTAGCGTCTGTACGGAACGAGCAGTACTTC	CASSKLASVRNEQYF
TRBV19	NA	TRBJ2-7	TRBD2	TGTGCCAGTAGCCTCACGGGGGGGCTCCCCTCCTACGAGCAGTACTTC	CASSLTGGLPSYEQYF
TRBV4-1	NA	TRBJ2-2	NA	TGCGCCAGCAGCCTCCCTGGGGTCTCTCGAGCGGCCGGGGAGCTGTTTTTT	CASSLPGVSRAAGELFF
TRBV7-9	NA	TRBJ1-2	NA	TGTGCCAGCAGCTCCCCGGTGGACTATGGCTACACCTTC	CASSSPVDYGYTF
TRBV4-1	NA	TRBJ2-6	TRBD2	TGCGCCAGCAGCCAGCGACTAGCGGAGGACTCTGGGGCCAACGTCCTGACTTTC	CASSQRLAEDSGANVLTF
TRBV3-1/TRBV3-2	NA	TRBJ2-3	TRBD2	TGTGCCAGCAGCCATACTAGCGGGAGGAGCACAGATACGCAGTATTTT	CASSHTSGRSTDTQYF
TRBV2	NA	TRBJ2-3	TRBD1	TGTGCCAGCACCTTCTCGGGACAGGGCACAGATACGCAGTATTTT	CASTFSGQGTDTQYF
TRBV4-3	NA	TRBJ2-6	NA	TGCGCCAGCAGCCAAGGAGTAAACTCTGGGGCCAACGTCCTGACTTTC	CASSQGVNSGANVLTF